Listed below are T cell receptor beta chains from one sample, sequenced in a study of tumor-infiltrating lymphocytes in primary liver carcinoma. MiXCR, applied by TCRdb to the multiplex PCR reads, yields one record per CDR3 protein. The table includes approximately 330,000 distinct CDR3 sequences, around three fifths detected once. Sequencing used peripheral blood. The receptors were gathered from a man between 35 and 55 years old with primary liver carcinoma and hepatitis B virus infection. CDR3s include the opening cysteine and the closing phenylalanine or tryptophan. A D gene is named only where the DNA matches it firmly. The listing skips clone size in some rows; elsewhere it reads once, few, many or a size class.

d_call: TRBD2
j_call: TRBJ2-7
v_call: TRBV11-1
clone_size: NA
cdr3_aa: CGRPGTSGYEQYF
cdr3_nt: TGTGGCAGGCCCGGGACTAGCGGCTACGAGCAGTACTTC

d_call: NA
j_call: TRBJ2-7
v_call: TRBV5-4
clone_size: many
cdr3_aa: CASSPRGSYEQYF
cdr3_nt: TGTGCCAGCAGCCCCAGGGGTTCCTACGAGCAGTACTTC

d_call: TRBD1
j_call: TRBJ1-2
v_call: TRBV28
clone_size: NA
cdr3_aa: CAGARGRDYGYTF
cdr3_nt: TGTGCCGGAGCCAGGGGGAGGGACTATGGCTACACCTTC

d_call: NA
j_call: TRBJ2-5
v_call: TRBV6-5
clone_size: NA
cdr3_aa: CANSLGQGETQYF
cdr3_nt: TGTGCCAACAGCCTGGGTCAGGGTGAGACCCAGTACTTC

d_call: TRBD2
j_call: TRBJ2-1
v_call: TRBV28
clone_size: NA
cdr3_aa: CASSWGLESPQSYNEQFF
cdr3_nt: TGTGCCAGCAGTTGGGGACTAGAATCTCCTCAGTCCTACAATGAGCAGTTCTTC

d_call: NA
j_call: TRBJ2-4
v_call: TRBV4-1
clone_size: NA
cdr3_aa: CARSYRDSRGIQCF
cdr3_nt: TGCGCCAGGAGTTACCGGGACTCCCGGGGCATTCAGTGCTTC

d_call: NA
j_call: TRBJ2-7
v_call: TRBV11-2
clone_size: NA
cdr3_aa: CASSFAPRDNYEQYF
cdr3_nt: TGTGCCAGCAGCTTTGCTCCCCGGGACAACTACGAGCAGTATTTC

d_call: NA
j_call: TRBJ2-3
v_call: TRBV5-4
clone_size: few
cdr3_aa: CASSPAGLTTSDTQYF
cdr3_nt: TGTGCCAGCAGCCCGGCGGGCTTAACGACGTCGGATACGCAGTATTTT

d_call: TRBD2
j_call: TRBJ2-1
v_call: TRBV14
clone_size: few
cdr3_aa: CASSQATSGRPNEQFF
cdr3_nt: TGTGCCAGCAGCCAAGCAACTAGCGGGAGGCCCAATGAGCAGTTCTTC

d_call: TRBD2
j_call: TRBJ2-1
v_call: TRBV29-1
clone_size: many
cdr3_aa: CSVEDLGAGALDEQFF
cdr3_nt: TGCAGCGTTGAAGATCTCGGAGCGGGAGCTCTAGATGAGCAGTTCTTC

d_call: NA
j_call: TRBJ2-7
v_call: TRBV11-2
clone_size: NA
cdr3_aa: CDSSFGSSYEHYF
cdr3_nt: TGTGACAGCAGCTTCGGCAGCTCCTACGAGCATTACTTC

d_call: NA
j_call: TRBJ2-5
v_call: TRBV6-5
clone_size: many
cdr3_aa: CASIPGRGLETQYF
cdr3_nt: TGTGCCAGCATCCCTGGACGGGGGCTTGAGACCCAGTACTTC

d_call: NA
j_call: TRBJ2-7
v_call: TRBV6-1
clone_size: NA
cdr3_aa: CASSEAFPPYEQYF
cdr3_nt: TGTGCCAGCAGTGAAGCCTTTCCTCCCTACGAGCAGTACTTC

d_call: TRBD1
j_call: TRBJ2-2
v_call: TRBV11-2
clone_size: NA
cdr3_aa: CASRTRQGGPGELFF
cdr3_nt: TGCGCCAGCAGGACCCGACAGGGGGGACCCGGGGAGCTGTTTTTT

d_call: NA
j_call: TRBJ2-7
v_call: TRBV11-2
clone_size: NA
cdr3_aa: CASSLVLGDFYEQYF
cdr3_nt: TGTGCCAGCAGCTTAGTTCTGGGGGACTTCTACGAGCAGTACTTC

d_call: TRBD2
j_call: TRBJ2-5
v_call: TRBV6-1
clone_size: NA
cdr3_aa: CASSESGLEETQYF
cdr3_nt: TGTGCCAGCAGTGAGAGTGGACTAGAAGAGACCCAGTACTTC

d_call: NA
j_call: TRBJ2-3
v_call: TRBV12-3/TRBV12-4
clone_size: many
cdr3_aa: CASIETPSTDTQYF
cdr3_nt: TGTGCCAGCATCGAGACACCAAGCACAGATACGCAGTATTTT

d_call: NA
j_call: TRBJ2-7
v_call: TRBV13
clone_size: NA
cdr3_aa: CVSSLGLGGGRSYEQYF
cdr3_nt: TGTGTCAGCAGCTTAGGCCTTGGGGGAGGTAGGTCCTACGAGCAGTACTTC

d_call: NA
j_call: TRBJ2-7
v_call: TRBV28
clone_size: NA
cdr3_aa: CASKGQRKLYEQYF
cdr3_nt: TGTGCCAGCAAGGGGCAGCGGAAACTCTACGAGCAGTACTTC

d_call: NA
j_call: TRBJ2-3
v_call: TRBV11-2
clone_size: NA
cdr3_aa: CASCILPGHQRRTDTLYF
cdr3_nt: TGTGCCAGCTGCATCCTCCCGGGACACCAAAGGAGAACAGATACGCTGTATTTT

d_call: NA
j_call: TRBJ1-2
v_call: TRBV12-3/TRBV12-4
clone_size: many
cdr3_aa: CASIADSFYGGYTF
cdr3_nt: TGTGCCAGCATCGCGGACAGTTTTTACGGTGGCTACACCTTC

d_call: NA
j_call: TRBJ2-7
v_call: TRBV11-2
clone_size: NA
cdr3_aa: CASSSSGRSGYEQYF
cdr3_nt: TGTGCTAGCAGCTCTTCTGGCAGGAGTGGCTACGAGCAGTACTTC

d_call: TRBD2
j_call: TRBJ2-3
v_call: TRBV13
clone_size: many
cdr3_aa: CASSLGLAGPTDTQYF
cdr3_nt: TGTGCCAGCAGCTTGGGGCTAGCGGGACCCACAGATACGCAGTATTTT

d_call: TRBD2
j_call: TRBJ2-7
v_call: TRBV5-1
clone_size: few
cdr3_aa: CASSPSGSNDEQYF
cdr3_nt: TGCGCCAGCAGCCCTAGCGGGAGTAACGACGAGCAGTACTTC

d_call: NA
j_call: TRBJ2-2
v_call: TRBV10-3
clone_size: many
cdr3_aa: CAISPDTTGELFF
cdr3_nt: TGTGCCATCAGCCCGGACACTACCGGGGAGCTGTTTTTT

d_call: TRBD1
j_call: TRBJ1-2
v_call: TRBV6-5
clone_size: NA
cdr3_aa: CASNSGTDTYTF
cdr3_nt: TGTGCCAGCAACTCCGGGACAGATACCTACACCTTC

d_call: NA
j_call: TRBJ2-2
v_call: TRBV11-2
clone_size: few
cdr3_aa: CASSSIWATGELFF
cdr3_nt: TGTGCCAGCAGCTCTATATGGGCCACCGGGGAGCTGTTTTTC

d_call: TRBD2
j_call: TRBJ2-1
v_call: TRBV6-2/TRBV6-3
clone_size: many
cdr3_aa: CASSYPGSAAGELYNEQFF
cdr3_nt: TGTGCCAGCAGTTACCCCGGGAGCGCAGCGGGAGAGCTCTACAATGAGCAGTTCTTC

d_call: NA
j_call: TRBJ2-7
v_call: TRBV5-5
clone_size: NA
cdr3_aa: CASSWDTTDAYEQYF
cdr3_nt: TGTGCCAGCAGCTGGGATACGACAGACGCCTACGAGCAGTACTTC

d_call: TRBD1
j_call: TRBJ1-2
v_call: TRBV6-1
clone_size: few
cdr3_aa: CASSEWGRGPYGYTF
cdr3_nt: TGTGCCAGCAGTGAATGGGGCAGGGGGCCATATGGCTACACCTTC

d_call: NA
j_call: TRBJ2-7
v_call: TRBV11-2
clone_size: NA
cdr3_aa: CASGYFDEQYF
cdr3_nt: TGTGCCAGCGGTTATTTTGACGAGCAGTATTTC

d_call: TRBD1
j_call: TRBJ2-3
v_call: TRBV28
clone_size: few
cdr3_aa: CASSNRGLGTDTQYF
cdr3_nt: TGTGCCAGCAGTAACAGGGGATTAGGCACAGATACGCAGTATTTT

d_call: TRBD2
j_call: TRBJ2-1
v_call: TRBV6-2/TRBV6-3
clone_size: once
cdr3_aa: CASSYSASGGSEQFF
cdr3_nt: TGTGCCAGCAGTTACTCGGCTAGCGGTGGTAGTGAGCAGTTCTTC

d_call: NA
j_call: TRBJ2-5
v_call: TRBV6-6
clone_size: NA
cdr3_aa: CASSFRWGGQETQYF
cdr3_nt: TGTGCCAGCAGTTTTCGGTGGGGAGGACAAGAGACCCAGTACTTC

d_call: NA
j_call: TRBJ2-7
v_call: TRBV28
clone_size: many
cdr3_aa: CASSETRGEQYF
cdr3_nt: TGTGCCAGCAGTGAAACTAGGGGCGAGCAGTACTTC

d_call: NA
j_call: TRBJ2-1
v_call: TRBV4-2
clone_size: NA
cdr3_aa: CASGQDTIGSNEQFF
cdr3_nt: TGTGCCAGCGGCCAAGACACTATCGGGAGCAATGAGCAGTTCTTC

d_call: NA
j_call: TRBJ1-1
v_call: TRBV11-2
clone_size: NA
cdr3_aa: CTSSLDSGNTETFF
cdr3_nt: TGTACCAGCAGCTTAGATTCAGGGAACACTGAAACTTTCTTT